This T cell receptor beta chain is drawn from a study of blood T cell repertoires in COVID-19 (TCRdb year 2020). In terms of the full investigation: Samples from collaborators originated in the United States, Italy and Spain and spanned both the acute and convalescent phases of COVID-19. The material from the prospective study consisted of cDNA or gDNA derived from T cells, B-cell-depleted T cells, or PBMCs. Deeply sampled blood TCRbeta repertoires from subjects exposed to, actively infected with, or recovered from COVID-19 were included in the dataset. The repertoires were released in a freely available public database meant as a resource for research on the immune response to SARS-CoV-2. The samples were drawn from the first 160 participants of the ongoing ImmuneRACE study and from under 1,500 subjects provided by 6 global collaborators. The sample metadata nearly always contained a de-identified subject ID, COVID-19 status, age in years and sex. Where available, HLA class I and class II types were taken from metadata supplied by the sample provider and were not determined by assay-based typing.

Turning to this clone: Its cognate antigen has yet to be identified. Base qualities are not at hand, and no much larger clone is one base apart.

CDR1 and CDR2, looked up from the germline V gene, are MNHNS and SASEGT. The CDR3 numbers 15 residues from cysteine through phenylalanine. Of the read, only the CDR3 DNA is kept; its 45 bases are in frame from base 1. V loses 3 bases, J loses 0 bases, and the germline ends lie 9 bases apart. TCRbeta CDR3 regions were amplified from genomic DNA by means of the immunoSEQ Assay, a bias-controlled multiplex PCR. In the paper's pipeline: Within the assay, amplification of reference gene primers was used to estimate how many nucleated cells each sample contained. To quantify the absolute abundance of each unique TCRbeta CDR3 rearrangement, sequence reads were collapsed and filtered. Productive Simpson clonality was computed per sample as the square root of Simpson's diversity index over productive rearrangements. Sourced from immuneACCESS, this table was stored by TCRdb with only in-frame sequences that have V and J called. A share of the clones is absent; for the studies checked, an unresolved V gene accounts for under half, and the remainder has no known explanation. D and trimming were read from the DNA, whereas the V and J calls and clone size are those reported in that table. This sample holds roughly 250,000 clones; around 88% were observed only once. Clones ranked in the top ten supply approximately 0.84% of the sample.

Broad study findings and their caveats: The amount of clinical and demographic metadata varied by source and participant and was provided uncurated.

Collaborating institutions collected whole blood in K2EDTA tubes following their own protocols. For TCRbeta analysis, collaborators shipped samples as frozen whole blood, isolated PBMCs, or DNA extracted from either of those sample types. The sequencing input was peripheral blood. This receptor was obtained from a man aged 30 to 45 with acute or convalescent COVID-19. The sequence links TRBV6-1 to TRBJ1-5; TRBD1 is perhaps the D gene, given 6 matching bases. This receptor has the CDR3 CASSEDSYSNQPQHF. The nucleotide sequence is given as TGTGCCAGCAGTGAGGACAGTTATAGCAATCAGCCCCAGCATTTT.